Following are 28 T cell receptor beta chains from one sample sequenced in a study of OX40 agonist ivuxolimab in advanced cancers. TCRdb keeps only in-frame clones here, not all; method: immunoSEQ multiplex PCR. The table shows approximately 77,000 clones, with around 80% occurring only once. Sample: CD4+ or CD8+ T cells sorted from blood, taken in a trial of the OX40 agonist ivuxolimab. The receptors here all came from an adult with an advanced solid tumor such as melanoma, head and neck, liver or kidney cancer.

The CDR3 region is CASSGDLNPNYGYTF. CDR3 DNA: TGTGCCAGCAGCGGGGATCTGAATCCTAACTATGGCTACACCTTC. This chain joins TRBV5-4 and TRBJ1-2; no clear D. Germline CDR1 SGHNT, CDR2 YYREEE (reference sequence). CDR3 size: 15 residues. Trimming pared 4 bases from V and 0 bases from J, leaving 13 bases between.

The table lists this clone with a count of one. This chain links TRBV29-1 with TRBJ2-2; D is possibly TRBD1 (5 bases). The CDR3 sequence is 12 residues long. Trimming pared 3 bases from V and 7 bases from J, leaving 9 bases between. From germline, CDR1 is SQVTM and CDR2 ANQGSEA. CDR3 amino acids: CSVDRGVGELFF. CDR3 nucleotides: TGCAGCGTTGATAGGGGTGTCGGGGAGCTGTTTTTT.

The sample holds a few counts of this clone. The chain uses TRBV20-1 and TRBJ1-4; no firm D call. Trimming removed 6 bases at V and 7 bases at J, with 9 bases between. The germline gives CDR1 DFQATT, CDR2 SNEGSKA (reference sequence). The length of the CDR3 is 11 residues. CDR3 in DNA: TGCAGTGCCGCCCCAGGTGAAAAACTGTTTTTT. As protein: CSAAPGEKLFF.

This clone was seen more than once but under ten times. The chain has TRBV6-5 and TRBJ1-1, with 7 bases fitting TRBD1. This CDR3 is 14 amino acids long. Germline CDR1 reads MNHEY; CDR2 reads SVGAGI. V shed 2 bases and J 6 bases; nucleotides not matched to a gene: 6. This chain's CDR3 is CASSYPTGSSEAFF. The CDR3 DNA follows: TGTGCCAGCAGTTACCCGACAGGGTCCTCTGAAGCTTTCTTT.

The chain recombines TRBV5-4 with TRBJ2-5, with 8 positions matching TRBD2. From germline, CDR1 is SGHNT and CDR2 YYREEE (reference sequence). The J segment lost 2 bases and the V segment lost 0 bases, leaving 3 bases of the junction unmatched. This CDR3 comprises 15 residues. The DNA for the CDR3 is TGTGCCAGCAGCTTGGCTAGCGGGCCTCAAGAGACCCAGTACTTC. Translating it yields CASSLASGPQETQYF.

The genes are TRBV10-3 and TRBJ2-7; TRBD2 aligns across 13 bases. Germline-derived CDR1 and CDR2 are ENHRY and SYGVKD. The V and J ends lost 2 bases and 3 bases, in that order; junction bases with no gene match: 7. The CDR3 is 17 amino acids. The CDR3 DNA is TGTGCCATCAGTGAGGCAAAGGGACTAGCGGGGTACTACGAGCAGTACTTC. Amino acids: CAISEAKGLAGYYEQYF.

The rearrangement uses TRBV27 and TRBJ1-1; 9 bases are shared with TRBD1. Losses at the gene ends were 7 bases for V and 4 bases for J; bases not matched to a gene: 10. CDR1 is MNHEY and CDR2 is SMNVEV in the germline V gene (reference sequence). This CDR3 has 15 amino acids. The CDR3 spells CASTPLTGGRTEAFF. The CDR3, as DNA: TGTGCCAGCACTCCTCTGACAGGGGGTCGCACTGAAGCTTTCTTT.

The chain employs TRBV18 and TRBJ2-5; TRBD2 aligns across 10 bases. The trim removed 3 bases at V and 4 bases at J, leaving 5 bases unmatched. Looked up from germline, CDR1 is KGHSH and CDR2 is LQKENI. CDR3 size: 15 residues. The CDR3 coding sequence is TGTGCCAGCTCACCCGCGGGACTAGCGAGAGAGACCCAGTACTTC. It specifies CASSPAGLARETQYF.

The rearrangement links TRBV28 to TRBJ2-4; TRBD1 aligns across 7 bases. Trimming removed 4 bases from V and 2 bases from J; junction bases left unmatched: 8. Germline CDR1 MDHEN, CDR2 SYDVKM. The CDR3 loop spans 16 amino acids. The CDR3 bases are TGTGCCAGCAGTTCCCTATCGACAGGGCCCAAAAACATTCAGTACTTC. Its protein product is CASSSLSTGPKNIQYF. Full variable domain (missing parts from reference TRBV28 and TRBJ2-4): DVKVTQSSRYLVKRTGEKVFLECVQDMDHENMFWYRQDPGLGLRLIYFSYDVKMKEKGDIPEGYSVSREKKERFSLILESASTNQTSMYLCASSSLSTGPKNIQYFGAGTRLSVL.

For the CDR3, the DNA is TGTGCCAGCAGCTTTTTAGGGCCCTACAATGAGCAGTTCTTC. Translating gives CASSFLGPYNEQFF. The chain carries TRBV2 and TRBJ2-1; D gene ambiguous. There are 14 residues in the CDR3. Germline loops: CDR1 SNHLY, CDR2 FYNNEI. Trimming shortened V by 6 bases and J by 2 bases, and 11 bases separated the two germline ends.

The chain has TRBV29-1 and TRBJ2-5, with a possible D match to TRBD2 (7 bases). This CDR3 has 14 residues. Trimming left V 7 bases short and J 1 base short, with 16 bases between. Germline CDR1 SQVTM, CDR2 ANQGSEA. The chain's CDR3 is CSGGGTSSQETQYF. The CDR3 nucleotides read TGCAGCGGGGGGGGGACATCGAGCCAAGAGACCCAGTACTTC.

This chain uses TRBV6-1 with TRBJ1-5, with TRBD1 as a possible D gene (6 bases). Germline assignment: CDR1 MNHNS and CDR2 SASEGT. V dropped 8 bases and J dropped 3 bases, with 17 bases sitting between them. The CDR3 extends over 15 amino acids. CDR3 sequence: CASDTIQGINQPQHF. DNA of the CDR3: TGTGCCAGCGATACCATACAGGGTATCAATCAGCCCCAGCATTTT.

CDR3 DNA: TGTGCCAGTAGTATGCAGTCCAGCTCCTACAATGAGCAGTTCTTC. Protein sequence: CASSMQSSSYNEQFF. The chain carries TRBV19 and TRBJ2-1; the D is unclear. The CDR3 has 15 residues. Trimming stripped 3 bases from V and 0 bases from J, with 9 bases between. Germline V lookup: CDR1 LNHDA, CDR2 SQIVND (reference sequence).

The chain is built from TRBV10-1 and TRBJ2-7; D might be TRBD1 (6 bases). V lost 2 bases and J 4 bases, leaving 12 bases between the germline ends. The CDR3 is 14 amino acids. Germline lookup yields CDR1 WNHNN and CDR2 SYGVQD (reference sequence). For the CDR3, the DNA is TGCGCCAGCAGTGAGGGGTACAGGGTGTACGAGCAGTACTTC. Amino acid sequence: CASSEGYRVYEQYF.

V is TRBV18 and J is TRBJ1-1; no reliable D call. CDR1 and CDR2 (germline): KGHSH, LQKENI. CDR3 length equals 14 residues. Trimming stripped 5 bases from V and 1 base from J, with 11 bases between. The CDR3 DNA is TGTGCCAGCTCATCCCTTGATTCGAACACTGAAGCTTTCTTT. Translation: CASSSLDSNTEAFF.

The CDR3 spells CASSEEMRGREQYF. The CDR3 DNA sequence: TGCGCCAGCAGTGAAGAGATGCGGGGGCGCGAGCAGTACTTC. The chain combines TRBV10-1 with TRBJ2-7, with D possibly TRBD2 on 7 matching bases. Germline CDR1 is WNHNN and CDR2 is SYGVQD (reference sequence). V lost 3 bases and J lost 6, with 15 bases in between. The CDR3 sequence is 14 residues long.

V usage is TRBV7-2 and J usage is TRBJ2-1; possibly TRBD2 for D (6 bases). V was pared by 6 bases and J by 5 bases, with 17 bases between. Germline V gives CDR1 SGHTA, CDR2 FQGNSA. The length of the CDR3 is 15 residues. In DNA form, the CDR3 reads TGTGCCAGCAGTCCGGCGGGGACGACCAACAATGAGCAGTTCTTC. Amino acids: CASSPAGTTNNEQFF. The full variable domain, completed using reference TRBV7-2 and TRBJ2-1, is GAGVSQSPSNKVTEKGKDVELRCDPISGHTALYWYRQSLGQGLEFLIYFQGNSAPDKSGLPSDRFSAERTGGSVSTLTIQRTQQEDSAVYLCASSPAGTTNNEQFFGPGTRLTVL.

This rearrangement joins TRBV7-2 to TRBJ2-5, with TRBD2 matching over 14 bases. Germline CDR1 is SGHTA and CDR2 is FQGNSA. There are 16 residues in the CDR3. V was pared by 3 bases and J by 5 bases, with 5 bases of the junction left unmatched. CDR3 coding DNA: TGTGCCAGCAGCTTCGGACTAGCGGGAGGACGGGAGACCCAGTACTTC. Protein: CASSFGLAGGRETQYF.

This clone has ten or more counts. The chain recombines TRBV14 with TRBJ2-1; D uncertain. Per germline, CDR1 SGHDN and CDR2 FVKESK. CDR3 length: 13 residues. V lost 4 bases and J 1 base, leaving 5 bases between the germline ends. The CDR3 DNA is TGTGCCAGCAGCCGGTATTCCTACAATGAGCAGTTCTTC. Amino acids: CASSRYSYNEQFF.

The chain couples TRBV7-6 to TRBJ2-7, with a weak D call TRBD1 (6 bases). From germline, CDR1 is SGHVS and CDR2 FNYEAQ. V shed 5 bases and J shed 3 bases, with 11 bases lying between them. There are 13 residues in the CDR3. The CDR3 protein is CASSPTQGYEQYF. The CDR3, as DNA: TGTGCCAGCAGCCCGACACAGGGCTACGAGCAGTACTTC.

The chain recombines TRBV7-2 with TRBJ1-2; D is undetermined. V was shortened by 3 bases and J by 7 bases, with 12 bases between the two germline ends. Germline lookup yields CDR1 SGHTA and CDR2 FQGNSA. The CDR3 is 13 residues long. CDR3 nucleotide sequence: TGTGCCAGCAGCTTTACGGGAGTCATTGGCTACACCTTC. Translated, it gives CASSFTGVIGYTF.

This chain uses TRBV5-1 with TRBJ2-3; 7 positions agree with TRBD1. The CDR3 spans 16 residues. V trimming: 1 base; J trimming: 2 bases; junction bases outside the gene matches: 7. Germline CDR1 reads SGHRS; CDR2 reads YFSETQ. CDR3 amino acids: CASSLLDRVHTDTQYF. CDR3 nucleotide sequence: TGCGCCAGCAGCTTGCTAGACAGGGTACACACAGATACGCAGTATTTT.

The CDR3 sequence: CASSVASSTDTQYF. The CDR3 coding sequence is TGTGCCAGCAGCGTAGCCAGCTCCACAGATACGCAGTATTTT. The rearrangement joins TRBV9 to TRBJ2-3; no reliable D call. Per germline, CDR1 SGDLS and CDR2 YYNGEE. V was shortened by 0 bases and J by 2 bases, with 7 bases between the two germline ends. The CDR3 consists of 14 residues.

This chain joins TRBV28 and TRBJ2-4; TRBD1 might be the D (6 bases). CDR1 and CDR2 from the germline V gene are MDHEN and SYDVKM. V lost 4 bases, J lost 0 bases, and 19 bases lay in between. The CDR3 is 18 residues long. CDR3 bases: TGTGCCAGCAGTTCCTTCGGGGTGGCCAGGGGAGCCAAAAACATTCAGTACTTC. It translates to CASSSFGVARGAKNIQYF.

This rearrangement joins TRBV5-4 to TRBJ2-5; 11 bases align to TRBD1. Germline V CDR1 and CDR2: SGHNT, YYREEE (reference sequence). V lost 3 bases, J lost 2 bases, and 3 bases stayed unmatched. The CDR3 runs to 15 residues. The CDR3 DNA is TGTGCCAGCAGCTCGGGACAGGGGGTTCAAGAGACCCAGTACTTC. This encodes CASSSGQGVQETQYF.

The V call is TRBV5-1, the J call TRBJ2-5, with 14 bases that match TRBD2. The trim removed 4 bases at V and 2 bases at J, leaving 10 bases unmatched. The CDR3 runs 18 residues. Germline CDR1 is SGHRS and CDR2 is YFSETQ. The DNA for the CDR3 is TGCGCCAGCAGCCCGGGACTAGCGGGAGTTCGGGTTCAAGAGACCCAGTACTTC. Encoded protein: CASSPGLAGVRVQETQYF.

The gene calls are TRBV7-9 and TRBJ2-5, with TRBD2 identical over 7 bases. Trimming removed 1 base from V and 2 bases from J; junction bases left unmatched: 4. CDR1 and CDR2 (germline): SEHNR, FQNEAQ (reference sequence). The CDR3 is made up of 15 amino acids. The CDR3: CASSLGGGKQETQYF. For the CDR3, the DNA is TGTGCCAGCAGCTTAGGCGGGGGAAAGCAAGAGACCCAGTACTTC.

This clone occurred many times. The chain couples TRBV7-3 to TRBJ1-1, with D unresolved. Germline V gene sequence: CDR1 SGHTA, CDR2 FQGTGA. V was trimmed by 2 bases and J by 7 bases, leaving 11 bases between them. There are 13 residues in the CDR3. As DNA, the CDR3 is TGTGCCAGCAGCTTATCCCCGTCAAATGAAGCTTTCTTT. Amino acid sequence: CASSLSPSNEAFF.